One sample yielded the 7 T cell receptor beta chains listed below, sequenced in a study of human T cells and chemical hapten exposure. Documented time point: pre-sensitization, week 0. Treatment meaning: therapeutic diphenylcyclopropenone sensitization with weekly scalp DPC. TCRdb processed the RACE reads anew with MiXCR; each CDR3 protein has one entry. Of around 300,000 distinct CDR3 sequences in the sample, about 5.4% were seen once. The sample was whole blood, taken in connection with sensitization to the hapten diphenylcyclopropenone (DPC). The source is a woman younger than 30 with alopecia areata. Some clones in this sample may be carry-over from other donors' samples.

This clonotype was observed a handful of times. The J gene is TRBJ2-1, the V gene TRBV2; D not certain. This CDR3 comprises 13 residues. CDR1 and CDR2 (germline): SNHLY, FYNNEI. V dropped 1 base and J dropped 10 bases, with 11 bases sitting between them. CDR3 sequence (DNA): TGTGCCAGCAGTGAAGACATTGGGTCAGAGCAGTTCTTC. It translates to CASSEDIGSEQFF. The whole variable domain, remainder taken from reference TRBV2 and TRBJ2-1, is EPEVTQTPSHQVTQMGQEVILRCVPISNHLYFYWYRQILGQKVEFLVSFYNNEISEKSEIFDDQFSVERPDGSNFTLKIRSTKLEDSAMYFCASSEDIGSEQFFGPGTRLTVL.

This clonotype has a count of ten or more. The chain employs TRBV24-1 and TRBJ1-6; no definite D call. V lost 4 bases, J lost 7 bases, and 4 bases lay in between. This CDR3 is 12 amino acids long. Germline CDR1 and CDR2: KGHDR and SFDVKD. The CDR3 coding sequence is TGTGCCACCAGTGAAGGAAATTCACCCCTCCACTTT. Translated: CATSEGNSPLHF.

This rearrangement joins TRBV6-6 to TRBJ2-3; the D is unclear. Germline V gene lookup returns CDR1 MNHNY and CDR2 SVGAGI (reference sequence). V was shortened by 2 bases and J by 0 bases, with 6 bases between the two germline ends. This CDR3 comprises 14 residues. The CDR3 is CASSYASSTDTQYF. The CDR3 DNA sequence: TGTGCCAGCAGTTACGCTTCTAGCACAGATACGCAGTATTTT.

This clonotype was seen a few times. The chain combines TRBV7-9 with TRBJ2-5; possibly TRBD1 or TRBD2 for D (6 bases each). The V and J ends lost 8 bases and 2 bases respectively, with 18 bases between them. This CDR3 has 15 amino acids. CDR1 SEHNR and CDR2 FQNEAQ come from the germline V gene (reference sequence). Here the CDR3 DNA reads TGTGCCAGCTCCCATAGTCGGGGGCCTCAAGAGACCCAGTACTTC. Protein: CASSHSRGPQETQYF.

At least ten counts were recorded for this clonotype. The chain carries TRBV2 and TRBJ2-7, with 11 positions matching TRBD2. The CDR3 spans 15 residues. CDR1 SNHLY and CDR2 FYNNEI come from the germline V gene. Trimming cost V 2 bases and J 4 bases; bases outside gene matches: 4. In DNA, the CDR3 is TGTGCCAGCAGTGAACAAACTAGCGGGGGTTACGAGCAGTACTTC. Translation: CASSEQTSGGYEQYF.

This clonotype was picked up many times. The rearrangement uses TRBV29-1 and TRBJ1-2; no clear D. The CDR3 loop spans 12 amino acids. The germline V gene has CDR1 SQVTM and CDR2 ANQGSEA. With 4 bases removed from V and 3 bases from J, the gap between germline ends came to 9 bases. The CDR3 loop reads CSVGGGDYGYTF. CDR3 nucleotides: TGCAGCGTTGGTGGAGGAGACTATGGCTACACCTTC.

CDR3 nucleotides: TGTGCCAGCAGTTTGGCACAGCCTAACACAGATACGCAGTATTTT. It translates to CASSLAQPNTDTQYF. The V call is TRBV27, the J call TRBJ2-3, with no clear D. The V gene's germline CDR1 is MNHEY and CDR2 SMNVEV (reference sequence). Trimming took 3 bases from V and 2 from J, leaving 12 bases between them. The CDR3 has 15 residues.